The 27 T cell receptor beta chains reported below all come from one sample, sequenced in a study of neurological immune-mediated disorders. TCRdb recomputed calls from the 5' RACE reads with MiXCR, one row per CDR3 protein. The profile shows 80,000 or so distinct CDR3 sequences, around 9.9% of them singletons. Sequencing was performed on PBMCs. These receptors were obtained from a middle-aged man in good health.

This clonotype was seen repeatedly, ten times or more. The V gene is TRBV5-1, the J gene TRBJ1-1; D is unclear. V lost 0 bases, J lost 6 bases, and 3 bases lay in between. The CDR3 is made up of 11 amino acids. Germline CDR1 and CDR2: SGHRS and YFSETQ. The CDR3 DNA sequence: TGCGCCAGCAGCTTGGGGGCTGAAGCTTTCTTT. The encoded protein is CASSLGAEAFF.

This clonotype was counted between two and nine times. In nucleotides, the CDR3 is TGTGCCAGCAGTTCAGCAGGAAGAGAGAACATTCAGTACTTC. Encoded protein: CASSSAGRENIQYF. V and J are TRBV28 and TRBJ2-4; D is unresolved. V lost 4 bases and J lost 7, with 14 bases in between. This CDR3 has 14 amino acids. Germline assignment: CDR1 MDHEN and CDR2 SYDVKM.

This clonotype was seen repeatedly, ten times or more. The V call is TRBV7-2, the J call TRBJ1-5, with D possibly TRBD1 on 5 matching bases. CDR1 SGHTA and CDR2 FQGNSA come from the germline V gene. The V gene lost 5 bases and the J gene lost 8 bases, with 19 bases spanning the gap. CDR3 length: 15 amino acids. The CDR3, as DNA: TGTGCCAGCAGCCGGGACGGGAGGTTTTTGGAGCCCCAGCATTTT. This translates into CASSRDGRFLEPQHF. Variable domain in full (rest from reference TRBV7-2 and TRBJ1-5): GAGVSQSPSNKVTEKGKDVELRCDPISGHTALYWYRQSLGQGLEFLIYFQGNSAPDKSGLPSDRFSAERTGGSVSTLTIQRTQQEDSAVYLCASSRDGRFLEPQHFGDGTRLSIL.

This clonotype has ten or more counts. The rearrangement uses TRBV20-1 and TRBJ2-4; D possibly matches TRBD1 or TRBD2 (5 bases each). The CDR3 consists of 14 residues. CDR1 DFQATT and CDR2 SNEGSKA come from the germline V gene (reference sequence). Trimming pared 6 bases from V and 5 bases from J, leaving 17 bases between. The CDR3 is CSARDPSRQNIQYF. In DNA form, the CDR3 reads TGCAGTGCCCGGGACCCCTCCCGGCAAAACATTCAGTACTTC.

At least ten counts were recorded for this clonotype. V is TRBV27 and J is TRBJ2-3; D not resolved. Germline V CDR1 and CDR2: MNHEY, SMNVEV (reference sequence). V dropped 7 bases and J dropped 0 bases, with 8 bases sitting between them. This CDR3 has 13 amino acids. DNA of the CDR3: TGTGCCAGCAAGGATTACAGCACAGATACGCAGTATTTT. It encodes CASKDYSTDTQYF.

The table lists this clonotype with many counts. CDR3 loop: CASRTSGPWPDTQYF. The CDR3 DNA reads as TGTGCCAGTCGGACTAGCGGTCCTTGGCCAGATACGCAGTATTTT. The chain combines TRBV6-2 or TRBV6-3 with TRBJ2-3; 10 nucleotides agree with TRBD2. The V gene's germline CDR1 is MNHEY and CDR2 SVGEGT. The CDR3 extends over 15 amino acids. J lost 4 bases, V lost 9 bases, and 10 bases had no gene match.

This clonotype was seen more than once but under ten times. The rearrangement joins TRBV5-6 to TRBJ1-6; D not certain. Germline V CDR1 and CDR2: SGHDT, YYEEEE. CDR3 length: 16 amino acids. V was trimmed by 1 base and J by 0 bases, leaving 8 bases between them. CDR3 loop: CASSLTGSSYNSPLHF. The CDR3 DNA is TGTGCCAGCAGCTTGACCGGGAGCTCCTATAATTCACCCCTCCACTTT.

This clonotype was seen repeatedly, ten times or more. The chain links TRBV20-1 to TRBJ2-1; maybe TRBD1 (6 bases). CDR3 length: 14 residues. With 1 base removed from V and 6 bases from J, the gap between germline ends came to 13 bases. Germline-derived CDR1 and CDR2 are DFQATT and SNEGSKA (reference sequence). This CDR3 is CSARVQGMANEQFF. The CDR3 DNA follows: TGCAGTGCTAGAGTCCAGGGGATGGCCAATGAGCAGTTCTTC.

As for this clonotype: An end of the junction does not agree with germline; a read error may underlie this. This chain uses TRBV29-1 with TRBJ1-5; 10 nucleotides line up with TRBD1. CDR3 size: 13 residues. The germline V gene encodes CDR1 SQVTM and CDR2 ANQGSEA. CDR3 residues: CSVGGTGDHPQHF. The CDR3 DNA reads as TGCAGCGTCGGCGGGACAGGGGATCATCCCCAGCATTTT.

The table lists this clonotype with many counts. The V call is TRBV4-1, the J call TRBJ2-7; no reliable D call. The V gene lost 0 bases and the J gene lost 4 bases, with 7 bases spanning the gap. Looked up from germline, CDR1 is MGHRA and CDR2 is YSYEKL. CDR3 size: 13 residues. The DNA for the CDR3 is TGCGCCAGCAGCCAAGATCGTATGTACGAGCAGTACTTC. Amino acid sequence: CASSQDRMYEQYF.

Turning to this clonotype: Given a much more abundant clone one base away, this may be a read error. This rearrangement joins TRBV11-2 to TRBJ2-5; no clear D gene. CDR1 is SGHAT and CDR2 is FQNNGV in the germline V gene. The CDR3 covers 16 residues. The V and J ends lost 5 bases and 3 bases respectively, with 19 bases between them. In DNA, the CDR3 is TGTGCCAGCAGCCCAGGATCGATGACGTTAGAAGAGACCCAGTACTTC. Its protein product is CASSPGSMTLEETQYF.

The chain employs TRBV21-1 and TRBJ2-5; the table's TRBD2 call for D was not verified on the DNA. TRBV21-1 is described as a pseudogene. This CDR3 spans 14 amino acids. The CDR3 loop is CASSKVVGAETQYF. The CDR3 bases are TGTGCCAGCAGCAAAGTTGTGGGAGCAGAGACCCAGTACTTC.

This clonotype was found many times. V usage is TRBV20-1 and J usage is TRBJ1-5; the D gene is possibly TRBD1 (6 bases). V dropped 3 bases and J dropped 4 bases, with 10 bases sitting between them. Per the germline V gene, CDR1 is DFQATT and CDR2 is SNEGSKA (reference sequence). CDR3 size: 13 residues. CDR3 nucleotides: TGCAGTGCTAGTCCAGGGGTTAATCAGCCCCAGCATTTT. Translation gives CSASPGVNQPQHF.

This clonotype occurred many times. The V call is TRBV5-6, the J call TRBJ1-2; D unresolved. The germline CDR1 and CDR2 sequences are SGHDT and YYEEEE. This CDR3 spans 13 amino acids. Trimming removed 1 base from V and 6 bases from J, with 10 bases in between. CDR3 loop: CASSLWGRDGYTF. In DNA form, the CDR3 reads TGTGCCAGCAGCTTGTGGGGTAGGGATGGCTACACCTTC.

This clonotype appeared many times. The chain employs TRBV5-1 and TRBJ1-4; D is ambiguous. This CDR3 has 16 amino acids. The V end lost 0 bases, the J end lost 0 bases, and 9 bases lay between the germline ends. Germline V gene sequence: CDR1 SGHRS, CDR2 YFSETQ. The CDR3 reads CASSLDRLSTNEKLFF. The CDR3 DNA sequence: TGCGCCAGCAGCTTGGATCGGCTTTCAACTAATGAAAAACTGTTTTTT. Full variable domain (rest looked up from reference TRBV5-1 and TRBJ1-4): KAGVTQTPRYLIKTRGQQVTLSCSPISGHRSVSWYQQTPGQGLQFLFEYFSETQRNKGNFPGRFSGRQFSNSRSEMNVSTLELGDSALYLCASSLDRLSTNEKLFFGSGTQLSVL.

This sequence joins TRBV6-6 and TRBJ2-1, with 7 bases matching TRBD1. Trimming took 2 bases from V and 2 from J; bases not matched to a gene: 9. Germline values: CDR1 MNHNY, CDR2 SVGAGI (reference sequence). The CDR3 sequence is 17 residues long. CDR3 in DNA: TGTGCCAGCAGTTACGAGGGGGCAGGCGGGCCCTACAATGAGCAGTTCTTC. It yields the protein CASSYEGAGGPYNEQFF.

This clonotype showed up many times. The chain combines TRBV19 with TRBJ2-7, with 7 positions matching TRBD2. Germline V gene sequence: CDR1 LNHDA, CDR2 SQIVND (reference sequence). V shed 3 bases, J shed 9 bases, and the junction held 20 bases outside the gene matches. CDR3 length equals 17 residues. CDR3 nucleotide sequence: TGTGCCAGTAGTATGGGAGGGCCGGGACGGCTCCTAGAGGGGCAGTACTTC. It yields the protein CASSMGGPGRLLEGQYF.

This clonotype was found many times. The chain is built from TRBV5-5 and TRBJ2-1; D is unresolved. The germline V and J ends were trimmed by 0 bases and 2 bases, with 9 bases remaining between them. This CDR3 has 15 amino acids. CDR1 SGHKS and CDR2 YYEKEE come from the germline V gene (reference sequence). The CDR3: CASSLARSAYNEQFF. The CDR3 DNA reads TGTGCCAGCAGCTTGGCGAGGTCCGCCTACAATGAGCAGTTCTTC.

This clonotype was seen repeatedly, ten times or more. The chain has TRBV28 and TRBJ2-7; TRBD1 aligns across 9 bases. The junction had 11 bases not matched to a gene; V was cut back by 4 bases and J by 4 bases. The CDR3 is 16 amino acids. Germline lookup yields CDR1 MDHEN and CDR2 SYDVKM. CDR3 in amino acids: CASSSTGTGFLYEQYF. The CDR3, as DNA: TGTGCCAGCAGTTCAACCGGGACAGGGTTCTTGTACGAGCAGTACTTC.

This clonotype was found many times. This chain joins TRBV5-1 and TRBJ2-7; 11 bases are a match to TRBD2. The length of the CDR3 is 14 residues. Germline V gene lookup returns CDR1 SGHRS and CDR2 YFSETQ. The ends lost 2 bases at V and 3 bases at J; junction bases unmatched: 1. For the CDR3, the DNA is TGCGCCAGCAGCTTAACTAGCGGGGGCTACGAGCAGTACTTC. Amino acids: CASSLTSGGYEQYF. The whole variable domain, filled in from reference TRBV5-1 and TRBJ2-7, reads KAGVTQTPRYLIKTRGQQVTLSCSPISGHRSVSWYQQTPGQGLQFLFEYFSETQRNKGNFPGRFSGRQFSNSRSEMNVSTLELGDSALYLCASSLTSGGYEQYFGPGTRLTVT.

There are many counts of this clonotype. The chain joins TRBV15 to TRBJ1-2, with D unresolved. Trimming took 5 bases from V and 2 from J, leaving 6 bases between them. Germline V CDR1 and CDR2: LNHNV, YYDKDF (reference sequence). The CDR3 consists of 12 residues. The CDR3 nucleotides read TGTGCCACCAGCCCGGACAACTATGGCTACACCTTC. The encoded protein is CATSPDNYGYTF.

This clonotype showed up many times. V and J are TRBV14 and TRBJ1-1; D gene unclear. The V end was cut by 4 bases, the J end by 1 base, with 19 bases between. This CDR3 comprises 17 residues. The germline V gene encodes CDR1 SGHDN and CDR2 FVKESK. CDR3 region: CASSRGGLTRQNTEAFF. The CDR3 DNA reads as TGTGCCAGCAGCCGGGGAGGCCTCACGCGGCAGAACACTGAAGCTTTCTTT.

To note about this clonotype: A read error may be the cause here, since a much bigger clone is one base away. The chain links TRBV7-9 to TRBJ2-7; D is perhaps TRBD2 (7 bases). Germline V gives CDR1 SEHNR, CDR2 FQNEAQ (reference sequence). The germline V and J ends were trimmed by 5 bases and 2 bases, with 16 bases remaining between them. The CDR3 sequence is 15 residues long. The CDR3 reads CASSPPRGGAYEQYF. CDR3 nucleotides: TGTGCCAGCAGCCCTCCAAGGGGGGGCGCCTACGAGCAGTACTTC.

This clonotype was seen at least ten times. J is TRBJ1-5 and V is TRBV20-1, with D uncertain. Germline assignment: CDR1 DFQATT and CDR2 SNEGSKA (reference sequence). Trimming cost V 7 bases and J 1 base, with 8 bases left between them. The CDR3 has 12 residues. The CDR3 DNA follows: TGCAGTGTTTTCCGGAGCAATCAGCCCCAGCATTTT. It is translated as CSVFRSNQPQHF.

This clonotype was counted ten times or more. This sequence joins TRBV19 and TRBJ2-2, with a tentative D call TRBD2 (6 bases). Per the germline V gene, CDR1 is LNHDA and CDR2 is SQIVND (reference sequence). This CDR3 is 16 amino acids long. V lost 6 bases to trimming and J lost 3 bases, with 17 bases between them. CDR3 coding DNA: TGTGCCAGTAGCGGGAGTATCTCCACGGACACCGGGGAGCTGTTTTTT. Its protein product is CASSGSISTDTGELFF.

This clonotype occurred many times. The rearrangement links TRBV20-1 to TRBJ2-1, with 10 bases identical to TRBD2. Germline CDR1 DFQATT, CDR2 SNEGSKA (reference sequence). The CDR3 sequence is 15 residues long. Trimming removed 0 bases from V and 4 bases from J; junction bases left unmatched: 3. DNA of the CDR3: TGCAGTGCTAGAGATATACTAGCGGGGTACAATGAGCAGTTCTTC. It yields the protein CSARDILAGYNEQFF.

At least ten counts were recorded for this clonotype. V and J are TRBV12-3 or TRBV12-4 and TRBJ2-1; 11 nucleotides agree with TRBD2. V shed 6 bases and J 4 bases; nucleotides not matched to a gene: 5. The CDR3 has 15 amino acids. Here the CDR3 reads CASRPTSGVYNEQFF. The DNA for the CDR3 is TGTGCCAGCAGGCCGACTAGCGGGGTATACAATGAGCAGTTCTTC.